This is a list of T cell receptor beta chains from one sample in a study of long-term antiretroviral therapy in people with HIV. Some clones are missing from TCRdb's copy, which holds only in-frame ones; the method was immunoSEQ multiplex PCR. The repertoire holds some 20,000 clones, with 86% as singletons. Sequences were derived from unsorted PBMCs, sampled 0.5 years after starting antiretroviral therapy. These receptors were obtained from a man in his forties with HIV. CDR3s include the opening cysteine and the closing phenylalanine or tryptophan. The order of the fields is D gene, clone size, V gene, J gene, CDR3 DNA, CDR3 protein. The D gene is left open where the match is weak. Clone size is not always given. Where it is, it says once, few, many or a class for expanded clones.

d_call: NA; clone_size: NA; v_call: TRBV7-2; j_call: TRBJ2-2; cdr3_nt: TGTGCCAGCAGCCGCGCCCTAGGAAGGCGGGCGGACACCGGGGAGCTGTTTTTT; cdr3_aa: CASSRALGRRADTGELFF
d_call: NA; clone_size: medium-sized; v_call: TRBV6-1; j_call: TRBJ1-1; cdr3_nt: TGTGCCAGCAGTGAAACAAATCTCGCTGAAGCTTTCTTT; cdr3_aa: CASSETNLAEAFF
d_call: NA; clone_size: NA; v_call: TRBV2; j_call: TRBJ1-2; cdr3_nt: TGTGCCAGCAGCAGTACCGACCGGGCGAGAGGCTATGGCTACACCTTC; cdr3_aa: CASSSTDRARGYGYTF
d_call: TRBD2; clone_size: few; v_call: TRBV28; j_call: TRBJ2-5; cdr3_nt: TGTGCCAGCAGGGAACCCGGGACTAAACAAGAGACCCAGTACTTC; cdr3_aa: CASREPGTKQETQYF
d_call: TRBD1; clone_size: NA; v_call: TRBV4-3; j_call: TRBJ1-1; cdr3_nt: TGCGCCAGCAGCCCCTCCCGGACAGGGACTAGCACTGAAGCTTTCTTT; cdr3_aa: CASSPSRTGTSTEAFF
d_call: NA; clone_size: NA; v_call: TRBV18; j_call: TRBJ1-1; cdr3_nt: TGTGCCAGCTCACGAGGTGGGGAGAACACTGAAGCTTTCTTT; cdr3_aa: CASSRGGENTEAFF
d_call: TRBD1; clone_size: NA; v_call: TRBV7-2; j_call: TRBJ2-1; cdr3_nt: TGTGCCAGCAGCTTAGGCGGACAGGGATACAATGAGCAGTTCTTC; cdr3_aa: CASSLGGQGYNEQFF
d_call: NA; clone_size: NA; v_call: TRBV7-2; j_call: TRBJ1-1; cdr3_nt: TGTGCCAGCAGCTCACAGGGTTACGAAGCTTTCTTT; cdr3_aa: CASSSQGYEAFF
d_call: NA; clone_size: few; v_call: TRBV27; j_call: TRBJ1-5; cdr3_nt: TGTGCCAGCAGCCGCTATAGCAATCAGCCCCAGCATTTT; cdr3_aa: CASSRYSNQPQHF
d_call: NA; clone_size: NA; v_call: TRBV28; j_call: TRBJ1-2; cdr3_nt: TGTGCCAGCAGGAAATCGGGACCTGGGGACTATGGCTACACCTTC; cdr3_aa: CASRKSGPGDYGYTF
d_call: NA; clone_size: NA; v_call: TRBV5-6; j_call: TRBJ1-5; cdr3_nt: TGTGCCAGCAGCTTGGGGGCAACCCCCGTTCAGCCCCAGCATTTT; cdr3_aa: CASSLGATPVQPQHF
d_call: TRBD1; clone_size: NA; v_call: TRBV6-5; j_call: TRBJ1-2; cdr3_nt: TGTGCCAGCAGCCTAACAGGGGGCGCAGGGCATGGCTACACCTTC; cdr3_aa: CASSLTGGAGHGYTF
d_call: NA; clone_size: few; v_call: TRBV7-9; j_call: TRBJ2-3; cdr3_nt: TGTGCCAGCAGCTCCCCAGGAAGGGGCACAGATACGCAGTATTTT; cdr3_aa: CASSSPGRGTDTQYF
d_call: TRBD1; clone_size: few; v_call: TRBV5-5; j_call: TRBJ2-7; cdr3_nt: TGTGCCAGCAGCATCTACTGGGACAGCTCCTACGAGCAGTACTTC; cdr3_aa: CASSIYWDSSYEQYF
d_call: NA; clone_size: few; v_call: TRBV29-1; j_call: TRBJ1-1; cdr3_nt: TGCAGCGTTGGTACTAGGGGAAACATGAACACTGAAGCTTTCTTT; cdr3_aa: CSVGTRGNMNTEAFF
d_call: NA; clone_size: NA; v_call: TRBV7-3; j_call: TRBJ1-1; cdr3_nt: TGTGCCAGCAGCTTAGACCCGGGGGACACTGAAGCTTTCTTT; cdr3_aa: CASSLDPGDTEAFF
d_call: NA; clone_size: NA; v_call: TRBV7-2; j_call: TRBJ2-7; cdr3_nt: TGTGCCAGCAGCCAGGTATCCGGGTTAGGCGGCTCCTACGAGCAGTACTTC; cdr3_aa: CASSQVSGLGGSYEQYF
d_call: NA; clone_size: NA; v_call: TRBV27; j_call: TRBJ2-5; cdr3_nt: TGTGCCAGCAGTTTAGGGGGATCCCAAGAGACCCAGTACTTC; cdr3_aa: CASSLGGSQETQYF
d_call: TRBD1; clone_size: NA; v_call: TRBV9; j_call: TRBJ2-1; cdr3_nt: TGTGCCAGCAGCGTAGAGGGCAGGGGGTTGTTCTACAATGAGCAGTTCTTC; cdr3_aa: CASSVEGRGLFYNEQFF
d_call: NA; clone_size: NA; v_call: TRBV19; j_call: TRBJ2-1; cdr3_nt: TGTGCCAGTAGCTCCCAGTTAGCGAACTCCTACAATGAGCAGTTCTTC; cdr3_aa: CASSSQLANSYNEQFF
d_call: NA; clone_size: NA; v_call: TRBV7-3; j_call: TRBJ2-3; cdr3_nt: TGTGCCAGCAGCTTAGGGGGGCCCCTCACAGATACGCAGTATTTT; cdr3_aa: CASSLGGPLTDTQYF
d_call: NA; clone_size: NA; v_call: TRBV10-2; j_call: TRBJ1-1; cdr3_nt: TGCGCCAGCAGTGGGGGCAGGGGAGCCAGGACTGAAGCTTTCTTT; cdr3_aa: CASSGGRGARTEAFF
d_call: NA; clone_size: NA; v_call: TRBV2; j_call: TRBJ1-2; cdr3_nt: TGTGCCAGCAGTCCGGGGGAGGGAATCTATGGCTACACCTTC; cdr3_aa: CASSPGEGIYGYTF
d_call: NA; clone_size: NA; v_call: TRBV2; j_call: TRBJ1-1; cdr3_nt: TGTGCCAGCAGTGATCCAGGGTCTGAAGCTTTCTTT; cdr3_aa: CASSDPGSEAFF
d_call: NA; clone_size: NA; v_call: TRBV23-1; j_call: TRBJ1-2; cdr3_nt: TGCGCCAGCACTATCAGGAACTATGGCTACACCTTC; cdr3_aa: CASTIRNYGYTF
d_call: NA; clone_size: NA; v_call: TRBV18; j_call: TRBJ2-5; cdr3_nt: TGTGCCAGCTCACCACCGCTGTTCCGGGAGACCCAGTACTTC; cdr3_aa: CASSPPLFRETQYF
d_call: NA; clone_size: NA; v_call: TRBV7-2; j_call: TRBJ2-2; cdr3_nt: TGTGCCAGCAGCTCCCGAGGGGGGGCACTCACCGGGGAGCTGTTTTTT; cdr3_aa: CASSSRGGALTGELFF
d_call: TRBD1; clone_size: NA; v_call: TRBV11-3; j_call: TRBJ1-2; cdr3_nt: TGTGCCAGCAGCTTGGGGATTTATTACAGGGGGAGAAGAGAAGGCTACACCTTC; cdr3_aa: CASSLGIYYRGRREGYTF
d_call: NA; clone_size: NA; v_call: TRBV28; j_call: TRBJ2-7; cdr3_nt: TGTGCCAGCAGTTTATTATTGTCGGGGTACGAGCAGTACTTC; cdr3_aa: CASSLLLSGYEQYF
d_call: NA; clone_size: few; v_call: TRBV2; j_call: TRBJ1-2; cdr3_nt: TGTGCCAGCAGTGATTACAGGCATAACTATGGCTACACCTTC; cdr3_aa: CASSDYRHNYGYTF
d_call: NA; clone_size: NA; v_call: TRBV7-6; j_call: TRBJ2-1; cdr3_nt: TGTGCCAGCAGCTTCGGGAATGAGCAGTTCTTC; cdr3_aa: CASSFGNEQFF
d_call: NA; clone_size: few; v_call: TRBV5-1; j_call: TRBJ1-2; cdr3_nt: TGCGCCAGCAGCAAACTCGACACCCATGGCTACACCTTC; cdr3_aa: CASSKLDTHGYTF
d_call: NA; clone_size: once; v_call: TRBV13; j_call: TRBJ2-7; cdr3_nt: TGCGCCAGCAGCCAAGAAATGACAGCAGCAACCTACGAGCAGTACTTC; cdr3_aa: CASSQEMTAATYEQYF
d_call: NA; clone_size: NA; v_call: TRBV28; j_call: TRBJ2-3; cdr3_nt: TGTGCCAGCAGCTCGACCGGCAGGGGTAGCACAGATACGCAGTATTTT; cdr3_aa: CASSSTGRGSTDTQYF
d_call: NA; clone_size: NA; v_call: TRBV10-3; j_call: TRBJ1-6; cdr3_nt: TGTGCCATCAGGGAAGACAGCTCTAATTCACCCCTCCACTTT; cdr3_aa: CAIREDSSNSPLHF
d_call: NA; clone_size: NA; v_call: TRBV27; j_call: TRBJ2-7; cdr3_nt: TGTGCCAGCAGTATCTTACAGGGCTCCGAGCAGTACTTC; cdr3_aa: CASSILQGSEQYF
d_call: NA; clone_size: NA; v_call: TRBV29-1; j_call: TRBJ2-5; cdr3_nt: TGCAGCGTTGAAGATGGACGGGGTAGGGAGGAGACCCAGTACTTC; cdr3_aa: CSVEDGRGREETQYF
d_call: TRBD2; clone_size: NA; v_call: TRBV14; j_call: TRBJ2-1; cdr3_nt: TGTGCCAGCAGCCAAAGGGTTGTAGCGGGTGTCTTCTTC; cdr3_aa: CASSQRVVAGVFF
d_call: NA; clone_size: NA; v_call: TRBV27; j_call: TRBJ2-7; cdr3_nt: TGTGCCAGCAGTCCCCGGGCGGTCTACGAGCAGTACTTC; cdr3_aa: CASSPRAVYEQYF
d_call: TRBD1; clone_size: NA; v_call: TRBV11-2; j_call: TRBJ1-1; cdr3_nt: TGTGCCACCCCCTCCAAGGAGGGACAGGGGGCGGAAGCTTTCTTT; cdr3_aa: CATPSKEGQGAEAFF
d_call: NA; clone_size: NA; v_call: TRBV7-9; j_call: TRBJ2-7; cdr3_nt: TGTGCCAGCAGCGTGGGTCTGATCACCTACGAGCAGTACTTC; cdr3_aa: CASSVGLITYEQYF